Included here is one T cell receptor beta chain sequence, with context. Primers for the PCR totalled 60 Vbeta and 13 Jbeta. This table comes from immunoSEQ multiplex PCR, and its TCRdb copy is limited to in-frame clones, with some not included. The sample consists of 100,000 to 120,000 clones, 65% to 80% of them appearing once. This entry is derived from a study of cytomegalovirus exposure and HLA in healthy donors. This TCR was recovered from a woman aged 55-75 years in good health and CMV-seropositive. The specimen sequenced was PBMCs.

CDR3 nucleotide sequence: TGCGCCAGCAGATCAGGACAGGGGCAAGAGACCCAGTACTTC. Translated: CASRSGQGQETQYF. The chain joins TRBV10-2 to TRBJ2-5, with 9 bases fitting TRBD1. This CDR3 spans 14 amino acids. Per the germline V gene, CDR1 is WSHSY and CDR2 is SAAADI. After removal of 6 bases from V and 2 bases from J, the junction contained 4 bases not matched to a gene.